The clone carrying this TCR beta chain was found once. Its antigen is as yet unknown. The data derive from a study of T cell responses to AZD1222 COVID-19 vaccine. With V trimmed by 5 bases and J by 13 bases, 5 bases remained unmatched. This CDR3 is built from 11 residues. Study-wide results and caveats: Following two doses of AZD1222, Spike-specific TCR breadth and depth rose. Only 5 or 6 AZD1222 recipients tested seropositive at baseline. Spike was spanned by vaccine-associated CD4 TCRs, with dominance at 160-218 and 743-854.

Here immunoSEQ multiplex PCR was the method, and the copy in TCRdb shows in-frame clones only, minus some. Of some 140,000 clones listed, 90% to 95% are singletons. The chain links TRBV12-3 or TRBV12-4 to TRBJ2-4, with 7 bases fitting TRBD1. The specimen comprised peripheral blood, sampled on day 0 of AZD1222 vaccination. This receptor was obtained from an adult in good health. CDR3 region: CASSMTGPQYF. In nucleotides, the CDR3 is TGTGCCAGCAGTATGACAGGGCCACAGTACTTC.